This T cell receptor beta chain was recovered during a study of T cell responses to AZD1222 COVID-19 vaccine. TCRdb keeps only in-frame clones here, not all; method: immunoSEQ multiplex PCR. The repertoire includes about 25,000 clones, 80% to 90% of them detected once, and roughly a third sits in the top ten. Per germline, CDR1 LNHDA and CDR2 SQIVND (reference sequence). CDR3 length: 15 residues. V was shortened by 7 bases and J by 7 bases, with 20 bases between the two germline ends. This sample comprised peripheral blood, obtained 28 days after the second AZD1222 dose. This TCR derives from an adult who received the AZD1222 COVID-19 vaccine. The chain joins TRBV19 to TRBJ2-1, with D perhaps matching TRBD1 (6 bases). The CDR3 nucleotides are TGTGCCAGTACTACTTTTGCAGGGGAGAGGAATGAGCAGTTCTTC. Translated: CASTTFAGERNEQFF. Full variable domain (rest looked up from reference TRBV19 and TRBJ2-1): DGGITQSPKYLFRKEGQNVTLSCEQNLNHDAMYWYRQDPGQGLRLIYYSQIVNDFQKGDIAEGYSVSREKKESFPLTVTSAQKNPTAFYLCASTTFAGERNEQFFGPGTRLTVL.